Presented here are 17 T cell receptor beta chains from one specimen sequenced in a study of T cell repertoires in cytomegalovirus infection. TCRdb re-called the reads through MiXCR, storing one row per CDR3 protein. The sample holds approximately 990,000 distinct CDR3 sequences; about a third are singletons and the top ten take around an eighth. Their target antigens are unknown. The source material was cultured CD8+ T cells from PBMCs, sampled from culture after CMV antigen stimulation. These receptors came from a human donor in good health (CMV status not recorded). Some clones in this sample may be carry-over from other donors' samples.

This chain joins TRBV6-8 and TRBJ1-2; maybe TRBD1 (6 bases). Trimming took 0 bases from V and 8 from J, leaving 13 bases between them. The length of the CDR3 is 14 residues. Germline V gene lookup returns CDR1 MNHGY and CDR2 SAAAGT. The CDR3 reads CASSYSGRGRGYTF. The DNA for the CDR3 is TGTGCCAGCAGTTACTCGGGCAGGGGTCGCGGCTACACCTTC.

V is TRBV5-1 and J is TRBJ2-5; D may be TRBD1 (7 bases). The germline V gene encodes CDR1 SGHRS and CDR2 YFSETQ. The V end lost 3 bases, the J end lost 5 bases, and 26 bases lay between the germline ends. The length of the CDR3 is 18 residues. In nucleotides, the CDR3 is TGCGCCAGCAGCTCCGGTGACCTAGCGACAGGGCCGGGGGAGACCCAGTACTTC. It encodes CASSSGDLATGPGETQYF.

V and J are TRBV7-6 and TRBJ2-1; D could derive from TRBD1 or TRBD2 (5 bases each). Trimming cost V 2 bases and J 4 bases, with 18 bases left between them. Germline assignment: CDR1 SGHVS and CDR2 FNYEAQ. There are 17 residues in the CDR3. The CDR3 spells CASSLNGDQGPYNEQFF. The CDR3 coding sequence is TGTGCCAGCAGCTTAAACGGGGATCAGGGTCCTTACAATGAGCAGTTCTTC.

At least ten counts were recorded for this clonotype. The chain combines TRBV7-9 with TRBJ1-4; D is uncertain. Germline-derived CDR1 and CDR2 are SEHNR and FQNEAQ (reference sequence). The CDR3 loop spans 18 amino acids. V was trimmed by 4 bases and J by 0 bases, leaving 18 bases between them. The CDR3 coding sequence is TGTGCCAGCAGCTATAGTATGGGTGTAACGGCAACTAATGAAAAACTGTTTTTT. Translation: CASSYSMGVTATNEKLFF.

The chain carries TRBV7-9 and TRBJ2-5, with TRBD1 matching 7 bases. Trimming cost V 10 bases and J 1 base; bases outside gene matches: 15. Looked up from germline, CDR1 is SEHNR and CDR2 is FQNEAQ (reference sequence). This CDR3 spans 16 amino acids. Here the CDR3 DNA reads TGTGCCACCCTGTGGTACGGGACAGAATTCCAAGAGACCCAGTACTTC. Translated: CATLWYGTEFQETQYF.

The chain uses TRBV7-6 and TRBJ2-5; 8 positions agree with TRBD2. V trimming: 1 base; J trimming: 5 bases; junction bases outside the gene matches: 9. The CDR3 has 16 amino acids. Germline V CDR1 and CDR2: SGHVS, FNYEAQ. CDR3 nucleotides: TGTGCCAGCAGCTTAGGGGTCGGGGGGGTCGGGGAGACCCAGTACTTC. This sequence encodes CASSLGVGGVGETQYF.

The chain recombines TRBV18 with TRBJ2-3; 7 nucleotides line up with TRBD1. CDR1 and CDR2 from the germline V gene are KGHSH and LQKENI. The CDR3 spans 14 residues. Trimming removed 7 bases from V and 3 bases from J; junction bases left unmatched: 7. The CDR3: CASFSGTETDTQYF. Here the CDR3 DNA reads TGTGCCAGCTTCTCCGGGACAGAAACAGATACGCAGTATTTT.

This clonotype was seen a single time. The chain employs TRBV28 and TRBJ2-5; D may be TRBD1 (6 bases). V was clipped by 8 bases and J by 4 bases, with 14 bases between them. The CDR3 consists of 13 residues. From germline, CDR1 is MDHEN and CDR2 SYDVKM. The CDR3 reads CASGYREGETQYF. CDR3 coding DNA: TGTGCCAGCGGGTACAGGGAAGGAGAGACCCAGTACTTC.

This clonotype has only a few counts. The chain recombines TRBV6-1 with TRBJ1-2; no firm D call. CDR1 and CDR2 from the germline V gene are MNHNS and SASEGT. V shed 9 bases and J shed 6 bases, with 23 bases lying between them. The CDR3 totals 15 residues. The CDR3 region is CASLFRPGRSDGYTF. CDR3 DNA sequence: TGTGCCAGTCTATTCCGTCCGGGTCGTTCGGATGGCTACACCTTC.

The chain employs TRBV10-3 and TRBJ2-5; D tentatively reads TRBD1 or TRBD2 (5 bases each). Per the germline V gene, CDR1 is ENHRY and CDR2 is SYGVKD. CDR3 length: 14 amino acids. V lost 7 bases and J 5 bases, leaving 17 bases between the germline ends. As DNA, the CDR3 is TGTGCCATCAAGGAGGACATCCTTACGGAGACCCAGTACTTC. This gives the protein CAIKEDILTETQYF.

Many counts were recorded for this clonotype. The V call is TRBV7-8, the J call TRBJ1-5; D perhaps matches TRBD1 (5 bases). Trimming cost V 5 bases and J 0 bases, with 17 bases left between them. This CDR3 region has 17 residues. Germline V CDR1 and CDR2: SGHVS, FQNEAQ. The CDR3 sequence: CASSLLIGENSNQPQHF. In nucleotides, the CDR3 is TGTGCCAGCAGCCTACTCATAGGGGAAAATAGCAATCAGCCCCAGCATTTT.

This clonotype turned up a few times. CDR3 sequence reads: CASSLRPGQGGDTGELFF. CDR3 DNA: TGTGCCAGCAGCTTACGGCCGGGACAGGGGGGCGACACCGGGGAGCTGTTTTTT. The genes are TRBV11-2 and TRBJ2-2; 11 nucleotides agree with TRBD1. CDR1 is SGHAT, CDR2 FQNNGV, per germline. Trimming cost V 2 bases and J 3 bases; bases outside gene matches: 8. The CDR3 covers 18 residues.

The genes are TRBV12-3 or TRBV12-4 and TRBJ1-2; D remains ambiguous. This CDR3 has 15 residues. V was shortened by 1 base and J by 5 bases, with 14 bases between the two germline ends. In DNA, the CDR3 is TGTGCCAGCAGTTTAGGGCGGGCGGAACCTTATGGCTACACCTTC. Translating gives CASSLGRAEPYGYTF.

A few counts support this clonotype. V usage is TRBV27 and J usage is TRBJ1-2, with D unresolved. This CDR3 comprises 15 residues. The V end lost 4 bases, the J end lost 2 bases, and 14 bases lay between the germline ends. Germline assignment: CDR1 MNHEY and CDR2 SMNVEV (reference sequence). In DNA, the CDR3 is TGTGCCAGCAGTTATCAGAGGGAAAGAAACTATGGCTACACCTTC. Translated, it gives CASSYQRERNYGYTF.

This chain connects TRBV10-2 to TRBJ1-3; D possibly corresponds to TRBD1 (6 bases). CDR3 length equals 15 residues. V lost 3 bases to trimming and J lost 4 bases, with 13 bases between them. CDR1 and CDR2 (germline): WSHSY, SAAADI. This CDR3 reads CASSDRARGGNTIYF. The CDR3 DNA sequence: TGCGCCAGCAGTGACCGTGCCAGGGGAGGAAACACCATATATTTT.

J is TRBJ1-2 and V is TRBV4-1; D possibly corresponds to TRBD1 (6 bases). The ends were cut back, 0 bases at V and 8 bases at J, with 16 bases in the middle. The CDR3 spans 15 residues. Germline V gives CDR1 MGHRA, CDR2 YSYEKL. CDR3 DNA sequence: TGCGCCAGCAGCCAAGAATGGTCAGGGGCTCGGGGCTACACCTTC. Encoded protein: CASSQEWSGARGYTF.

This clonotype was recorded at least ten times. For the CDR3, the DNA is TGTGCCAGCAGCTTCGGGCAGGGCTCTTACAATGAGCAGTTCTTC. Encoded protein: CASSFGQGSYNEQFF. This rearrangement joins TRBV7-2 to TRBJ2-1; D is possibly TRBD1 (5 bases). V lost 3 bases and J lost 4, with 13 bases in between. Germline V CDR1 and CDR2: SGHTA, FQGNSA. The CDR3 spans 15 residues.